Shown below are 27 T cell receptor beta chains from a single sample sequenced in a study of human T cells and chemical hapten exposure. Time point reported: pre-sensitization, week 0. The treatment: therapeutic diphenylcyclopropenone sensitization with weekly scalp DPC. Total RNA came from unfractionated whole blood. TCRdb processed the RACE reads anew with MiXCR; each CDR3 protein has one entry. In the table there are some 49,000 distinct CDR3 sequences, 8.5% to 10% of which are singletons. This material consisted of whole blood, taken in connection with sensitization to the hapten diphenylcyclopropenone (DPC). The receptor source for this set is a woman younger than 45 with alopecia areata. Some clones in this sample may be carry-over from other donors' samples.

This clonotype was seen only a few times. The CDR3 DNA follows: TGTGCCAGCAGCGCATACAGGGGACAGGGCACTGAAGCTTTCTTT. The encoded protein is CASSAYRGQGTEAFF. The chain employs TRBV9 and TRBJ1-1; 9 bases map to TRBD1. The trim removed 3 bases at V and 4 bases at J, leaving 7 bases unmatched. The CDR3 runs to 15 residues. CDR1 is SGDLS, CDR2 YYNGEE, per germline.

This clonotype was recorded a few times. The gene calls are TRBV7-2 and TRBJ2-5; no reliable D call. Between the trimmed V and J ends, which lost 1 base and 5 bases, there was a span of 5 bases. CDR1 is SGHTA and CDR2 is FQGNSA in the germline V gene. This CDR3 region has 12 residues. In DNA, the CDR3 is TGTGCCAGCAGCTTAGTTATGGAGACCCAGTACTTC. It translates to CASSLVMETQYF. The whole variable domain, remainder taken from reference TRBV7-2 and TRBJ2-5, is GAGVSQSPSNKVTEKGKDVELRCDPISGHTALYWYRQSLGQGLEFLIYFQGNSAPDKSGLPSDRFSAERTGGSVSTLTIQRTQQEDSAVYLCASSLVMETQYFGPGTRLLVL.

The chain uses TRBV28 and TRBJ2-5, with D possibly being TRBD1 (5 bases). This CDR3 region has 18 residues. Trimming cost V 3 bases and J 2 bases, with 22 bases left between them. Germline V CDR1 and CDR2: MDHEN, SYDVKM. In DNA, the CDR3 is TGTGCCAGCAGTTTTGTCCCGCAGCAGGGATCAGGTCAAGAGACCCAGTACTTC. Translation gives CASSFVPQQGSGQETQYF.

The table lists this clonotype with many counts. CDR3 DNA: TGTGCCAGCAGCTTAGAACAGGGGCGCGGTTACAATCAGCCCCAGCATTTT. Its protein product is CASSLEQGRGYNQPQHF. This sequence joins TRBV7-8 and TRBJ1-5, with TRBD1 identical over 7 bases. CDR1 and CDR2 (germline): SGHVS, FQNEAQ. This CDR3 contains 17 residues. The ends lost 1 base at V and 3 bases at J; junction bases unmatched: 9.

This clonotype was detected only a few times. V usage is TRBV7-3 and J usage is TRBJ2-1; TRBD1 matches 8 bases. The germline V gene has CDR1 SGHTA and CDR2 FQGTGA. Trimming at V came to 2 bases and at J to 0 bases, leaving 3 bases not matched to a gene. CDR3 length: 16 amino acids. CDR3 protein: CASSLRDRGSYNEQFF. CDR3 DNA: TGTGCCAGCAGCTTACGTGACAGGGGCTCCTACAATGAGCAGTTCTTC.

This clonotype has ten or more counts. This chain uses TRBV27 with TRBJ2-3, with a tentative D call TRBD1 (5 bases). Germline lookup yields CDR1 MNHEY and CDR2 SMNVEV (reference sequence). Trimming pared 2 bases from V and 1 base from J, leaving 22 bases between. The CDR3 sequence is 19 residues long. The CDR3 nucleotides are TGTGCCAGCAGTTTAAACAAAAGGGGTAGGCATTCGGGCACAGATACGCAGTATTTT. Protein: CASSLNKRGRHSGTDTQYF.

This clonotype was picked up many times. The chain uses TRBV5-6 and TRBJ2-1; D ambiguous. The CDR3 extends over 15 amino acids. Trimming left V 4 bases short and J 4 bases short, with 15 bases between. Germline lookup yields CDR1 SGHDT and CDR2 YYEEEE. CDR3 region: CASSRVDESYNEQFF. The CDR3 DNA sequence: TGTGCCAGCAGCCGAGTTGATGAGTCATACAATGAGCAGTTCTTC.

In this sample, this clonotype turned up many times. This chain uses TRBV28 with TRBJ2-1; D unresolved. Trimming took 5 bases from V and 4 from J, leaving 3 bases between them. The CDR3 runs to 11 residues. Germline values: CDR1 MDHEN, CDR2 SYDVKM. DNA for the CDR3: TGTGCCAGCAGTCCTTACAATGAGCAGTTCTTC. Encoded protein: CASSPYNEQFF.

V usage is TRBV4-3 and J usage is TRBJ1-1; TRBD1 aligns across 9 bases. Trimming cost V 0 bases and J 4 bases; bases outside gene matches: 3. Germline values: CDR1 LGHNA, CDR2 YSLEER. The CDR3 length is 15 residues. CDR3 bases: TGCGCCAGCAGCCAAGAGACAGGGGGGGCCACTGAAGCTTTCTTT. This gives the protein CASSQETGGATEAFF.

This clonotype was observed once. This rearrangement joins TRBV7-6 to TRBJ2-1; no clear D. Germline CDR1 and CDR2: SGHVS and FNYEAQ. The CDR3 contains 12 residues. V lost 5 bases and J 5 bases, leaving 7 bases between the germline ends. CDR3: CASSRANNEQFF. Written as DNA, the CDR3 is TGTGCCAGCAGCCGGGCGAACAATGAGCAGTTCTTC.

The V call is TRBV7-3, the J call TRBJ2-3, with TRBD2 matching 8 bases. Germline CDR1 reads SGHTA; CDR2 reads FQGTGA. Trimming cost V 5 bases and J 2 bases; bases outside gene matches: 6. This CDR3 has 15 amino acids. DNA of the CDR3: TGTGCCAGCAGCCCCGGCGGGGGGCCCACAGATACGCAGTATTTT. Translated: CASSPGGGPTDTQYF.

This chain connects TRBV6-1 to TRBJ2-5; 9 positions agree with TRBD1. This CDR3 is built from 13 residues. Looked up from germline, CDR1 is MNHNS and CDR2 is SASEGT. V shed 10 bases and J 4 bases; nucleotides not matched to a gene: 7. Here the CDR3 reads CATGGTGTETQYF. Here the CDR3 DNA reads TGTGCCACCGGCGGGACAGGGACAGAGACCCAGTACTTC.

The rearrangement links TRBV5-1 to TRBJ2-1; 15 bases line up with TRBD2. This CDR3 has 18 residues. The trim removed 4 bases at V and 4 bases at J, leaving 9 bases unmatched. The germline V gene has CDR1 SGHRS and CDR2 YFSETQ. The CDR3 region has the DNA TGCGCCAGCAGCGCGGGGACTAGCGGGGGGACCATTTACAATGAGCAGTTCTTC. Translation: CASSAGTSGGTIYNEQFF.

This clonotype occurred a few times. The V and J genes are TRBV4-1 and TRBJ2-7; TRBD1 is a possible D gene (6 bases). Germline V lookup: CDR1 MGHRA, CDR2 YSYEKL. The CDR3 has 12 amino acids. The germline V and J ends were trimmed by 3 bases and 4 bases, with 7 bases remaining between them. CDR3 sequence (DNA): TGCGCCAGCAGCCACGACAGGTACGAGCAGTACTTC. This sequence encodes CASSHDRYEQYF.

This chain joins TRBV4-1 and TRBJ2-3; D unresolved. The CDR3 spans 15 residues. Germline V gene lookup returns CDR1 MGHRA and CDR2 YSYEKL. Trimming pared 0 bases from V and 8 bases from J, leaving 15 bases between. This CDR3 is CASSQDRGSLGTQYF. The CDR3 DNA sequence: TGCGCCAGCAGCCAAGATCGAGGTAGCTTGGGTACGCAGTATTTT.

This clonotype was detected a few times. The chain links TRBV6-2 or TRBV6-3 to TRBJ2-5; TRBD2 is a possible D gene (6 bases). This CDR3 is 14 amino acids long. V was shortened by 7 bases and J by 1 base, with 13 bases between the two germline ends. CDR1 is MNHEY, CDR2 SVGEGT, per germline. CDR3 sequence (DNA): TGTGCCAGCAATCCCGCCGGGGGCCAAGAGACCCAGTACTTC. This translates into CASNPAGGQETQYF.

This chain links TRBV12-3 or TRBV12-4 with TRBJ2-1; either TRBD1 or TRBD2 may fit D (5 bases each). This CDR3 spans 13 amino acids. Trimming stripped 5 bases from V and 7 bases from J, with 12 bases between. DNA for the CDR3: TGTGCCAGCAGTCAAGGGACCGGGAATGAGCAGTTCTTC. This encodes CASSQGTGNEQFF.

The table lists this clonotype with many counts. The rearrangement links TRBV6-2 or TRBV6-3 to TRBJ1-1, with D tentatively TRBD1 (5 bases). The CDR3 runs 15 residues. The germline V and J ends were trimmed by 7 bases and 8 bases, with 23 bases remaining between them. Germline V lookup: CDR1 MNHEY, CDR2 SVGEGT. The CDR3, as DNA: TGTGCCAGCACCGGGACGGGCGTGTCCCGAGGAGAAGCTTTCTTT. Translated: CASTGTGVSRGEAFF.

This chain uses TRBV12-3 or TRBV12-4 with TRBJ2-5; TRBD1 matches at 8 bases. V was pared by 1 base and J by 7 bases, with 5 bases of the junction left unmatched. CDR3 size: 14 residues. Written as DNA, the CDR3 is TGTGCCAGCAGTTTAGGGACAGGGTACGGGACCCAGTACTTC. It translates to CASSLGTGYGTQYF.

The V call is TRBV5-4, the J call TRBJ2-7, with D perhaps TRBD1 (6 bases). Trimming took off 4 bases at V and 5 bases at J, with 16 bases between the two ends. Looked up from germline, CDR1 is SGHNT and CDR2 is YYREEE (reference sequence). The CDR3 has 14 amino acids. As DNA, the CDR3 is TGTGCCAGCAGCCCTCCCGGGGACACAGACGAGCAGTACTTC. Residues: CASSPPGDTDEQYF. Full variable domain (outside the CDR3, taken from reference TRBV5-4 and TRBJ2-7): ETGVTQSPTHLIKTRGQQVTLRCSSQSGHNTVSWYQQALGQGPQFIFQYYREEENGRGNFPPRFSGLQFPNYSSELNVNALELDDSALYLCASSPPGDTDEQYFGPGTRLTVT.

This clonotype was seen more than once but under ten times. V is TRBV6-6 and J is TRBJ2-3; no definite D call. Looked up from germline, CDR1 is MNHNY and CDR2 is SVGAGI (reference sequence). The CDR3 totals 14 residues. Between the trimmed V and J ends, which lost 5 bases and 1 base, there was a span of 10 bases. Here the CDR3 DNA reads TGTGCCAGCAGTGACGAGTTCCGCACAGATACGCAGTATTTT. This encodes CASSDEFRTDTQYF.

This clonotype was seen a handful of times. One end of the junction does not line up with germline, which may come from a read error. The genes are TRBV6-4 and TRBJ2-7, with TRBD1 matching over 9 bases. Per the germline V gene, CDR1 is MRHNA and CDR2 is SNTAGT. The CDR3 runs to 14 residues. The CDR3 sequence is CASSDGDRDGETNF. The CDR3 DNA reads TGTGCCAGCAGTGACGGGGACAGGGATGGCGAGACCAACTTC.

The genes are TRBV3-1 and TRBJ2-1, with D possibly called TRBD1 or TRBD2 (5 bases each). This CDR3 is 14 amino acids long. Germline V CDR1 and CDR2: LGHDT, YNNKEL (reference sequence). V shed 3 bases and J shed 10 bases, with 16 bases lying between them. CDR3 amino acids: CASSHGGRGREQFF. DNA of the CDR3: TGTGCCAGCAGCCATGGGGGACGAGGAAGGGAGCAGTTCTTC.

This clonotype was recorded a few times. The V gene is TRBV19, the J gene TRBJ2-1, with 7 nucleotides matching TRBD1. The trim removed 6 bases at V and 0 bases at J, leaving 11 bases unmatched. The CDR3 runs to 17 residues. Germline CDR1 is LNHDA and CDR2 is SQIVND (reference sequence). The CDR3 spells CASSRGTERPSYNEQFF. CDR3 DNA: TGTGCCAGTAGCAGAGGGACAGAGAGACCCTCCTACAATGAGCAGTTCTTC.

This clonotype has a handful of counts. J is TRBJ2-2 and V is TRBV4-3; no clear D gene. CDR1 is LGHNA, CDR2 YSLEER, per germline. The CDR3 has 15 amino acids. V dropped 1 base and J dropped 0 bases, with 6 bases sitting between them. This CDR3 is CASSQGTSNTGELFF. The CDR3 DNA sequence: TGCGCCAGCAGCCAAGGTACATCGAACACCGGGGAGCTGTTTTTT.

This clonotype was recorded many times. The rearrangement uses TRBV18 and TRBJ2-1; TRBD2 aligns across 8 bases. CDR1 KGHSH and CDR2 LQKENI come from the germline V gene. V dropped 5 bases and J dropped 3; count of bases not matched to a gene: 9. CDR3 length: 16 amino acids. Written as DNA, the CDR3 is TGTGCCAGCTCAGCGGCGGTAGCGGGACTCTACAATGAGCAGTTCTTC. Translating it yields CASSAAVAGLYNEQFF.

In its sample, this clonotype was seen a few times. The J gene is TRBJ1-6, the V gene TRBV4-3; the D is unclear. Between the trimmed V and J ends, which lost 0 bases and 10 bases, there was a span of 7 bases. Germline V lookup: CDR1 LGHNA, CDR2 YSLEER. The CDR3 contains 13 residues. The CDR3 here is CASSQDDTSPLHF. CDR3 in DNA: TGCGCCAGCAGCCAAGACGACACCTCACCCCTCCACTTT.